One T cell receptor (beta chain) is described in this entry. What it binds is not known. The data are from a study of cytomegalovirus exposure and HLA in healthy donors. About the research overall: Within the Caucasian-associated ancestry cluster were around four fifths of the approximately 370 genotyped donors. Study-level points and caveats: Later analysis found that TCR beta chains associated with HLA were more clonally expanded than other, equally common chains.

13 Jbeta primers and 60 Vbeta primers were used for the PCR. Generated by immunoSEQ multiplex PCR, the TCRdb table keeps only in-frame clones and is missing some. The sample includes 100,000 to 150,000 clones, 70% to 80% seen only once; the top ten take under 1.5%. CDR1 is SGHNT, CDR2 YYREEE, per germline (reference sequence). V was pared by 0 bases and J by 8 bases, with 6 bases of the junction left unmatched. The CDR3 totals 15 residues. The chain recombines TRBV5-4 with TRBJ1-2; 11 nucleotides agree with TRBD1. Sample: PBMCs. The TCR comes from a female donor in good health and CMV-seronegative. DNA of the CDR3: TGTGCCAGCAGCTTGGATGGACAGGGGGCGCTCGGCTACACCTTC. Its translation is CASSLDGQGALGYTF.